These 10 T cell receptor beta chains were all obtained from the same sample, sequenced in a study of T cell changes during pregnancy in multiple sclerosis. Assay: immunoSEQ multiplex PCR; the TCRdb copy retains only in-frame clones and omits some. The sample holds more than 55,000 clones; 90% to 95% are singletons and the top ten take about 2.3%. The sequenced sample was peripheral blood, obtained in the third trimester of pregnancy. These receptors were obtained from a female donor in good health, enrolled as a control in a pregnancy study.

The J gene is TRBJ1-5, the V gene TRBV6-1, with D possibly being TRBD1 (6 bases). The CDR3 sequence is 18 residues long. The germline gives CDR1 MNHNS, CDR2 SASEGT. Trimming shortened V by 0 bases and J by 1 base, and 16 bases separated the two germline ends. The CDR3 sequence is CASSEARTGYGSNQPQHF. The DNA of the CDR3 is TGTGCCAGCAGTGAAGCCAGAACAGGGTATGGGAGCAATCAGCCCCAGCATTTT.

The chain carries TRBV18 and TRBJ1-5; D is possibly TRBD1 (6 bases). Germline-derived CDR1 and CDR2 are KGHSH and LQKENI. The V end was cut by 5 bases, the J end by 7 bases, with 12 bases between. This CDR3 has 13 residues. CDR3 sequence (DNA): TGTGCCAGCTCAGAGGGGGTCGGACAGCCCCAGCATTTT. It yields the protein CASSEGVGQPQHF. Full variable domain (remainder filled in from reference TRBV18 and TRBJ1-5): NAGVMQNPRHLVRRRGQEARLRCSPMKGHSHVYWYRQLPEEGLKFMVYLQKENIIDESGMPKERFSAEFPKEGPSILRIQQVVRGDSAAYFCASSEGVGQPQHFGDGTRLSIL.

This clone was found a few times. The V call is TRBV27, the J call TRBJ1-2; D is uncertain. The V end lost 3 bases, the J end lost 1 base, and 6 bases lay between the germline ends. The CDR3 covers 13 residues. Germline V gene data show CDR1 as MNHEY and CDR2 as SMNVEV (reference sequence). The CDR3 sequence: CASSFEGNYGYTF. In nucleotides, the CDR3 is TGTGCCAGCAGTTTTGAGGGTAACTATGGCTACACCTTC.

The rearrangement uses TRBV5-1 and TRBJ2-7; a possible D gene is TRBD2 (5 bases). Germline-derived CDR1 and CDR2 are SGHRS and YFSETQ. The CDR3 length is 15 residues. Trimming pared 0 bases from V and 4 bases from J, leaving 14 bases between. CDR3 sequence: CASSLVASSDYEQYF. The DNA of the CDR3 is TGCGCCAGCAGCTTGGTAGCGTCCTCGGATTACGAGCAGTACTTC. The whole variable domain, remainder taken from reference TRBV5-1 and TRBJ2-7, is KAGVTQTPRYLIKTRGQQVTLSCSPISGHRSVSWYQQTPGQGLQFLFEYFSETQRNKGNFPGRFSGRQFSNSRSEMNVSTLELGDSALYLCASSLVASSDYEQYFGPGTRLTVT.

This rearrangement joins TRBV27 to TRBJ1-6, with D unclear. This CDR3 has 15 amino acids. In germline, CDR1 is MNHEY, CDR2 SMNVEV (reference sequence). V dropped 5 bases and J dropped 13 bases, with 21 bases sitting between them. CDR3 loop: CASSLAGWRVVPLHF. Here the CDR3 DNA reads TGTGCCAGCAGTCTGGCGGGGTGGCGGGTGGTTCCCCTCCACTTT.

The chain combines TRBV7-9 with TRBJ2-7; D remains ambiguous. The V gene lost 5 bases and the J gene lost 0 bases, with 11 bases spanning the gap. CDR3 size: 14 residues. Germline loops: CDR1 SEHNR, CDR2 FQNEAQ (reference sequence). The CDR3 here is CASSLQLSSYEQYF. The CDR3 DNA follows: TGTGCCAGCAGCCTACAGCTAAGCTCCTACGAGCAGTACTTC.

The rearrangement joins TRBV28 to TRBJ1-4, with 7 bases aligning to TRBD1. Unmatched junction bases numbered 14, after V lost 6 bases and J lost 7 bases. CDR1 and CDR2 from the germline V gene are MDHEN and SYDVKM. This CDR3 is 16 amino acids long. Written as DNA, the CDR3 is TGTGCCAGCAGCCTCCCGGCAGGGGGGCTCGGTGAAAAACTGTTTTTT. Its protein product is CASSLPAGGLGEKLFF.

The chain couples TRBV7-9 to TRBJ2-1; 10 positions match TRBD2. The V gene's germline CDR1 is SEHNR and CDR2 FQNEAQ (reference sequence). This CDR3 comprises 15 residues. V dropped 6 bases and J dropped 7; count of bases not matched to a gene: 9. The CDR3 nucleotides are TGTGCCAGCAGTCTAAGCGGGAGGGCGGGGAATGAGCAGTTCTTC. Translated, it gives CASSLSGRAGNEQFF.

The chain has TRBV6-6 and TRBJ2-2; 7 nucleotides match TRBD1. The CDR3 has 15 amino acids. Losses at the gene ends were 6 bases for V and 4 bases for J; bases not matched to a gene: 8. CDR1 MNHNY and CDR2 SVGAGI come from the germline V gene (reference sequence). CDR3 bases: TGTGCCAGCAGATCTACAGGGGTTGGCACCGGGGAGCTGTTTTTT. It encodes CASRSTGVGTGELFF.

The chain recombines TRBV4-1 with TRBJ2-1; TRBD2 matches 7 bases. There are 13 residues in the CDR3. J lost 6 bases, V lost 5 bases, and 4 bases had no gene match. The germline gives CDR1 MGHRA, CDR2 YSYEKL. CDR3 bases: TGCGCCAGCAGCGGCCCGGGGGGCAATGAGCAGTTCTTC. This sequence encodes CASSGPGGNEQFF.